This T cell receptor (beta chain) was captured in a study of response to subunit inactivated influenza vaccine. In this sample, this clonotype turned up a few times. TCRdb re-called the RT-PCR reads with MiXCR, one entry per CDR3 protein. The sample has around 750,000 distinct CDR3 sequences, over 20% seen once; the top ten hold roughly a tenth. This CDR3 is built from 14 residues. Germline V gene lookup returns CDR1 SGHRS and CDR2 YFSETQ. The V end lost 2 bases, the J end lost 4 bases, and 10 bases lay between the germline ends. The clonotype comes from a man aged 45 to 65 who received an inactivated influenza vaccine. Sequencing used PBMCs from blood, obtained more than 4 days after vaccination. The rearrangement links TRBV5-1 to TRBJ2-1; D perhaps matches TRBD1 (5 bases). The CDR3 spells CASSLETEYNEQFF. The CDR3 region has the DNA TGCGCCAGCAGCTTAGAGACAGAGTACAATGAGCAGTTCTTC.